This TCR beta chain was sequenced during a study of blood T cell repertoires in COVID-19. The CDR3 runs 18 residues. Losses at the gene ends were 1 base for V and 5 bases for J; bases not matched to a gene: 13. The germline V gene has CDR1 MGHRA and CDR2 YSYEKL. TCRdb keeps only in-frame clones here, not all; method: immunoSEQ multiplex PCR. The table lists around 140,000 clones, 86% of them singletons, with roughly 11% in the top ten. The sequencing sample was made of peripheral blood. V and J are TRBV4-1 and TRBJ1-2; 10 bases map to TRBD1. The sequence was collected from a woman between 65 and 79 years old with COVID-19, enrolled during active disease. CDR3 in DNA: TGCGCCAGCAGCCAAGGGAGGGACAGGGGCGCTAGTTGGTATGGCTACACCTTC. It yields the protein CASSQGRDRGASWYGYTF.